The text below deals with one TCR beta chain. The antigen is undetermined. Sequencing used immunoSEQ multiplex PCR; TCRdb keeps in-frame clones, though not all of them. The table has some 40,000 clones, approximately 92% seen once. The V gene's germline CDR1 is SGDLS and CDR2 YYNGEE. V was clipped by 0 bases and J by 1 base, with 9 bases between them. This CDR3 is built from 15 residues. This sample stems from a study of cytomegalovirus exposure and HLA in healthy donors. Study-wide findings and caveats: According to the study, 160 or so TCR beta chains were cytomegalovirus-associated.

Sequencing input: PBMCs. The chain joins TRBV9 to TRBJ2-3; D perhaps matches TRBD1 (5 bases). The source of this sequence is a man aged 18 to 30 in good health and CMV-seronegative. The CDR3 reads CASSVDGAGTDTQYF. The CDR3 nucleotides are TGTGCCAGCAGCGTAGATGGGGCGGGCACAGATACGCAGTATTTT.